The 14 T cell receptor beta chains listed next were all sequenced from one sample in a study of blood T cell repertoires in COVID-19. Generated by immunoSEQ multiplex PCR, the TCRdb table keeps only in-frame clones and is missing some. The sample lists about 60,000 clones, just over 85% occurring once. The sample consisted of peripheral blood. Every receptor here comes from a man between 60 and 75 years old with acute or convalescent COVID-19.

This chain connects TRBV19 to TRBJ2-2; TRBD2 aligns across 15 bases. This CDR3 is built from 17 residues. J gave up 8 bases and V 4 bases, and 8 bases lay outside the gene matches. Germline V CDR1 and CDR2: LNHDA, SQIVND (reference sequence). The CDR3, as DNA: TGTGCCAGTAGTAGGGGACTAGCGGGAGGCCCCGTAGGGGAGCTGTTTTTT. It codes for CASSRGLAGGPVGELFF.

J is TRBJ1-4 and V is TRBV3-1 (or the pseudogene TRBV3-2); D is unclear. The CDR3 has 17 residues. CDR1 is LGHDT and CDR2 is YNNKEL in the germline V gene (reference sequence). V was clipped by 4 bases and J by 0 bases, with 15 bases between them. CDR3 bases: TGTGCCAGCAGCCTCTCCTCAGCGGTAACAACTAATGAAAAACTGTTTTTT. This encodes CASSLSSAVTTNEKLFF.

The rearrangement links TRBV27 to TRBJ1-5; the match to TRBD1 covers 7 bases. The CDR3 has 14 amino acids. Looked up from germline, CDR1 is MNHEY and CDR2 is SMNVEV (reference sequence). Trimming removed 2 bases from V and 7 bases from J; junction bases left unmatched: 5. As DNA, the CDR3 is TGTGCCAGCAGTTTAGCAGGGGGTGGGCAGCCCCAGCATTTT. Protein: CASSLAGGGQPQHF.

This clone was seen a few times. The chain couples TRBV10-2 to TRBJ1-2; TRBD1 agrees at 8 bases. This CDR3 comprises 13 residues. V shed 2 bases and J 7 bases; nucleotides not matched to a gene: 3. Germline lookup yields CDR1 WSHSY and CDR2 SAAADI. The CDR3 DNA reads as TGCGCCAGCAGTGAGCCCGGGACAGGTGGCTACACCTTC. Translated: CASSEPGTGGYTF.

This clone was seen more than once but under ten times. The CDR3 is CASNINCRGNQPQHF. CDR3 nucleotide sequence: TGTGCCAGCAATATAAATTGCAGGGGCAATCAGCCCCAGCATTTT. This chain uses TRBV6-5 with TRBJ1-5, with D perhaps matching TRBD1 (5 bases). The CDR3 is 15 amino acids. V was cut by 7 bases and J by 2 bases, with 15 bases left in between. The germline gives CDR1 MNHEY, CDR2 SVGAGI.

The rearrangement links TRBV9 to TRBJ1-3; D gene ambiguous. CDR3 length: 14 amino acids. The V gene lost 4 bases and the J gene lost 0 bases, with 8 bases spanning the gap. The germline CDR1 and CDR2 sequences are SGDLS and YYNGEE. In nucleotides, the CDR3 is TGTGCCAGCAGCCCTCACAACTCTGGAAACACCATATATTTT. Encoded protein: CASSPHNSGNTIYF.

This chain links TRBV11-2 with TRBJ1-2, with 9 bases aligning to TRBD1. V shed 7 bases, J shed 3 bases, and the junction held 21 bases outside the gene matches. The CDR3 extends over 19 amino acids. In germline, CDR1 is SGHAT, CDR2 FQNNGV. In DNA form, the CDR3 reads TGTGCCAGCAAATCCAGCCTAAATGGCCTCAACAGGGGGCACTATGGCTACACCTTC. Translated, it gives CASKSSLNGLNRGHYGYTF.

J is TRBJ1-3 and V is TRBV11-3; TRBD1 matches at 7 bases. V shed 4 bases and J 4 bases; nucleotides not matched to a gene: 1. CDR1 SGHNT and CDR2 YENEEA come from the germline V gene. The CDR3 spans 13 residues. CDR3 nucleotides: TGTGCCAGCAGCTACAGGGGCGGAAACACCATATATTTT. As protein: CASSYRGGNTIYF.

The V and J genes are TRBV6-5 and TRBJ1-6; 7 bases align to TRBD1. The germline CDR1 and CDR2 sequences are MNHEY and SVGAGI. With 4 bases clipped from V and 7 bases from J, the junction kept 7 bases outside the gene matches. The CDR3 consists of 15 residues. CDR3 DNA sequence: TGTGCCAGCAGTTTGACAGGGCTACAAAATTCACCCCTCCACTTT. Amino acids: CASSLTGLQNSPLHF.

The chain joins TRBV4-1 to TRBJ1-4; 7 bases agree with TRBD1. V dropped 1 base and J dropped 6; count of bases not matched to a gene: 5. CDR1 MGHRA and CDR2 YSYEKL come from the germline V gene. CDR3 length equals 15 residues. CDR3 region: CASSQGPGGDEKLFF. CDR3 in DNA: TGCGCCAGCAGCCAAGGGCCAGGGGGTGATGAAAAACTGTTTTTT.

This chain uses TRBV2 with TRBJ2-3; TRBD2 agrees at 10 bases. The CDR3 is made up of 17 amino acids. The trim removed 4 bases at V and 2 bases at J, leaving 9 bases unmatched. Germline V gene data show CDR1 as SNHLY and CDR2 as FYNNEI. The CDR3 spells CASSGSGRALTTDTQYF. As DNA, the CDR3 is TGTGCCAGCAGTGGGAGCGGGAGGGCCCTAACCACAGATACGCAGTATTTT.

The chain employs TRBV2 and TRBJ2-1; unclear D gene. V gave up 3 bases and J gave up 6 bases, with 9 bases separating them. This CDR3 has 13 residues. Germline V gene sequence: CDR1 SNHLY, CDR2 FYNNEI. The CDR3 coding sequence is TGTGCCAGCAGTGAGAGCTATCGCAATGAGCAGTTCTTC. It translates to CASSESYRNEQFF.

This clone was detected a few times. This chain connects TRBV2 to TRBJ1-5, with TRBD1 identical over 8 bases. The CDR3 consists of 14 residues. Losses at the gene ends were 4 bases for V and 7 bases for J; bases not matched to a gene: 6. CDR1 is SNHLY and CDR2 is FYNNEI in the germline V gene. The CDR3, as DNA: TGTGCCAGCAGTGGCCAGGGGGCCCGCCAGCCCCAGCATTTT. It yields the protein CASSGQGARQPQHF.

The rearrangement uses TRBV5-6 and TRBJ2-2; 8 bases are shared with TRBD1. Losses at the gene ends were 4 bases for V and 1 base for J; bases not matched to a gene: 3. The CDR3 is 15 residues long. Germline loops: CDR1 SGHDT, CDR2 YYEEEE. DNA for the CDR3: TGTGCCAGCAGCCCTGACAGGGGGAACACCGGGGAGCTGTTTTTT. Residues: CASSPDRGNTGELFF.